This T cell receptor (beta chain) originates from a study of blood T cell repertoires in COVID-19. TCRdb's copy holds only in-frame clones and misses some; the assay was immunoSEQ multiplex PCR. The table lists 250,000 or so clones, about 90% of them singletons. The CDR3 sequence is 17 residues long. V was shortened by 0 bases and J by 5 bases, with 19 bases between the two germline ends. The germline CDR1 and CDR2 sequences are LGHDT and YNNKEL (reference sequence). The sequence was obtained from a man younger than 45 with COVID-19, enrolled during active disease. The sequencing sample was made of peripheral blood. The V and J genes are TRBV3-1 (or the pseudogene TRBV3-2) and TRBJ1-1; D may be TRBD1 (5 bases). The CDR3 DNA is TGTGCCAGCAGCCAAGATTTTATGCAGGGAATGTTAACTGAAGCTTTCTTT. Amino acid sequence: CASSQDFMQGMLTEAFF.